The source of this T cell receptor beta chain is a study of T-cell memory formation after mild COVID-19. This clonotype was seen at least ten times. V lost 5 bases, J lost 1 base, and 19 bases lay in between. Germline V CDR1 and CDR2: SGHVS, FQNEAQ. The length of the CDR3 is 17 residues. TCRdb analysed the 5' RACE reads with MiXCR anew, one entry per CDR3 protein. The repertoire consists of over 300,000 distinct CDR3 sequences, with more than 20% occurring once and the leading ten covering roughly a fifth. Material: PBMCs or a T cell subset sorted from them (not recorded which). This TCR was recovered from a man between 18 and 35 years old who had mild COVID-19 (a few samples of this study predate the infection). Cell type and time point are not known. The J gene is TRBJ2-3, the V gene TRBV7-8; the D gene is possibly TRBD2 (7 bases). The CDR3 region is CASSARGRGGGTDTQYF. CDR3 coding DNA: TGTGCCAGCAGCGCCCGAGGCCGAGGGGGGGGCACAGATACGCAGTATTTT. Combining the CDR3 with reference TRBV7-8 and TRBJ2-3 gives the whole variable domain GAGVSQSPRYKVAKRGQDVALRCDPISGHVSLFWYQQALGQGPEFLTYFQNEAQLDKSGLPSDRFFAERPEGSVSTLKIQRTQQEDSAVYLCASSARGRGGGTDTQYFGPGTRLTVL.